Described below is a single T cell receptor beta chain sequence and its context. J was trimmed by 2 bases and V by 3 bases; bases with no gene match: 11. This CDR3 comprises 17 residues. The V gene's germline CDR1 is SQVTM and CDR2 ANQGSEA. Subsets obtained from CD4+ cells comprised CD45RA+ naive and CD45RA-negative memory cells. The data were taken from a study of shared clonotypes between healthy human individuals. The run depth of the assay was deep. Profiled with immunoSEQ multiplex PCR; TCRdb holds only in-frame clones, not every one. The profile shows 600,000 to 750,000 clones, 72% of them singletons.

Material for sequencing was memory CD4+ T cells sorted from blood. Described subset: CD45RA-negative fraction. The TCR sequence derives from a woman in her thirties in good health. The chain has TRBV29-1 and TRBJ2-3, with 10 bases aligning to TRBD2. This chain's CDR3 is CSVDPRLAGSVTDTQYF. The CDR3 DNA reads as TGCAGCGTTGACCCAAGACTAGCGGGTAGTGTCACAGATACGCAGTATTTT.